This is a list of T cell receptor beta chains from one sample in a study of blood T cell repertoires in COVID-19. Libraries were prepared by immunoSEQ multiplex PCR; TCRdb keeps only in-frame clonotypes and omits some of them. The table records about 200,000 clones, 70% to 90% of them present only once. The specimen sequenced was peripheral blood. Receptors were obtained from a woman in her forties or fifties with COVID-19, enrolled during active disease. The CDR3 runs from the conserved cysteine through the conserved F or W. The D gene is left open where the match is weak. Only some rows state a clone size, as once, few, many or a class for expanded clones.

clone size	V gene	D gene	J gene	CDR3 DNA	CDR3 protein
.	TRBV19	TRBD1	TRBJ2-1	TGTGCCAGTAGTTGGGGGACAGGGGACGAGCAGTTCTTC	CASSWGTGDEQFF
.	TRBV5-1	TRBD1	TRBJ2-2	TGCGCCAGCAACCCGACAGGGACAATCACCGGGGAGCTGTTTTTT	CASNPTGTITGELFF
.	TRBV27	TRBD2	TRBJ2-3	TGTGCCAGCAGTAGACAGCGGGCTGGGTTACGGCGGGGGGGCACAGATACGCAGTATTTT	CASSRQRAGLRRGGTDTQYF
.	TRBV28	.	TRBJ2-1	TGTGCCAGCAGTTTGAGGGGGAATGAGCAGTTCTTC	CASSLRGNEQFF
.	TRBV10-1	.	TRBJ2-2	TGCGCCAGCAGTGAGAGCATCCCGGGACACAACACCGGGGAGCTGTTTTTT	CASSESIPGHNTGELFF
.	TRBV19	.	TRBJ1-2	TGTGCCAGTAGTATAGCGGGTCCTTCGGGCTACACCTTC	CASSIAGPSGYTF
.	TRBV7-9	.	TRBJ1-3	TGTGCCAGCAGCTTAGTGTTGGAGAACACCATATATTTT	CASSLVLENTIYF
.	TRBV11-2	TRBD1	TRBJ1-4	TGTGCCAGCAGCAAGCCGGGACAGAGGAGTGAAAAACTGTTTTTT	CASSKPGQRSEKLFF
once	TRBV5-1	.	TRBJ1-2	TGCGCCAGCAGCCCGGGGGACGGTTTTAACTATGGCTACACCTTC	CASSPGDGFNYGYTF
.	TRBV11-2	TRBD1	TRBJ2-1	TGTGCCAGCCTTATGGACAGGGGTTTCAATGAGCAGTTCTTC	CASLMDRGFNEQFF
.	TRBV2	TRBD1	TRBJ1-1	TGTGCCACCCGAGGGACAGCCAACACTGAAGCTTTCTTT	CATRGTANTEAFF
.	TRBV5-1	.	TRBJ2-2	TGCGCCAGCAGCTTGGGAGGGGGAGAGCTGTTTTTT	CASSLGGGELFF
.	TRBV19	TRBD1	TRBJ1-5	TGTGCCAGTAGTCAGGACAGGGGGTCAAATCAGCCCCAGCATTTT	CASSQDRGSNQPQHF
.	TRBV2	.	TRBJ2-7	TGTGCCAGCAGATCACCCCAGGCCAGCAGCTCCTACGAGCAGTACTTC	CASRSPQASSSYEQYF
.	TRBV30	.	TRBJ1-4	TGTGCCTGGAGAAGACAGTTAAATGAAAAACTGTTTTTT	CAWRRQLNEKLFF
.	TRBV15	TRBD1	TRBJ2-2	TGTGCCACCAGCTTAGGGACAGGGAACACCGGGGAGCTGTTTTTT	CATSLGTGNTGELFF
.	TRBV19	TRBD2	TRBJ2-7	TGTGCCAGTAGTATTGGAAGCGGGGGGAATATCGAGCAGTACTTC	CASSIGSGGNIEQYF
few	TRBV5-1	TRBD2	TRBJ2-1	TGCGCCAGCACCCCGGGGGGGCTGAATGAGCAGTTCTTC	CASTPGGLNEQFF
.	TRBV28	.	TRBJ1-2	TGTGCCAGCAGTTTTTCGAGGGATGGCTACACCTTC	CASSFSRDGYTF
.	TRBV6-5	.	TRBJ1-4	TGTGCCAGCAGGTCGAGACGGGGGAATGAAAAACTGTTTTTT	CASRSRRGNEKLFF
.	TRBV5-1	TRBD2	TRBJ2-3	TGCGCCAGCAGCTTGGTCCTAGCGGGACCCACAGATACGCAGTATTTT	CASSLVLAGPTDTQYF
once	TRBV3-1/TRBV3-2	.	TRBJ2-5	TGTGCCAGCAGCCGGGAGGACAGGACGTCAGAGACCCAGTACTTC	CASSREDRTSETQYF
.	TRBV27	TRBD1	TRBJ1-6	TGTGCCAGCACTCTAGAATGGGACAGGGCGAATTCACCCCTCCACTTT	CASTLEWDRANSPLHF
.	TRBV30	.	TRBJ2-2	TGTGCCTGGAGTGTACGGCAGATCACTACGAACACCGGGGAGCTGTTTTTT	CAWSVRQITTNTGELFF
.	TRBV5-6	.	TRBJ1-1	TGTGCCAGCAGCTTGAACGGTGGATCGGGGTGGCTTACTGAAGCTTTCTTT	CASSLNGGSGWLTEAFF
.	TRBV4-1	.	TRBJ1-2	TGCGCCAGCAGCCAAGATGTTTCGGGGGTGGCCGGCTATGGCTACACCTTC	CASSQDVSGVAGYGYTF